Sequencing of this T cell receptor (beta chain) was carried out in a study of shared clonotypes between healthy human individuals. The CDR3 has 14 amino acids. The germline V and J ends were trimmed by 6 bases and 2 bases, with 13 bases remaining between them. Germline loops: CDR1 MNHNS, CDR2 SASEGT. The naive CD8 population came from CD45RO-negative cells selected for CCR7, without terminally differentiated effector memory CD45RA+ cells. Points on this clone: The antigen is unknown.

Study results and limitations: In general, naive subsets displayed greater estimated richness than memory subsets did. Deeper or shallower sequencing was expected to change how clonotypes are shared among donors. Non-shared clonotypes displayed generation probabilities falling below those of clonotypes present in all four donors.

Replicate PCRs for sorted subsets used approximately 190 ng DNA; this equaled about 30,000 T cell genomes. The method was immunoSEQ multiplex PCR; TCRdb's version includes in-frame clones alone and lacks a portion of them. Of 2 million to 2.5 million clones in the sample, about 95% were seen once. This clonotype was obtained from a man between 18 and 29 years old in good health. The V gene is TRBV6-1, the J gene TRBJ1-1, with D maybe TRBD1 (5 bases). Sequencing was done on a sample of naive CD8+ T cells sorted from blood. The CDR3 DNA reads as TGTGCCAGCAGCATCCGCCAGGGAAACACTGAAGCTTTCTTT. Its translation: CASSIRQGNTEAFF.